This TCR beta chain was sequenced for a study of blood T cell repertoires in COVID-19. Assay: immunoSEQ multiplex PCR; the TCRdb copy retains only in-frame clones and omits some. The sample contains more than 110,000 clones, 87% of which appear only once. This sequence originates from a woman between 35 and 50 years old with acute or convalescent COVID-19. Sequenced input: peripheral blood.

CDR3: CASSLELTSGSADTQYF. CDR3 DNA: TGTGCCAGCAGCTTAGAATTGACTAGCGGGAGCGCAGATACGCAGTATTTT. The genes are TRBV7-2 and TRBJ2-3; 12 bases are a match to TRBD2. The germline V gene has CDR1 SGHTA and CDR2 FQGNSA. The CDR3 is made up of 17 amino acids. V was clipped by 1 base and J by 4 bases; unmatched bases: 6.